These T cell receptor beta chains were read from a single sample in a study of blood T cells in healthy people across ages. TCRdb ran MiXCR on the 5' RACE reads and lists one entry per CDR3 protein. Among about 640,000 distinct CDR3 sequences listed, less than 35% were seen once. Input material: blood. All receptors come from a woman aged 80 or over in good health. CDR3s leave out the opening cysteine and the closing phenylalanine or tryptophan. The order of the fields is CDR3 protein, J gene, D gene, V gene. A D gene is named only where the DNA matches it firmly.

ASSSGNRANSYNSPLH TRBJ1-6 . TRBV7-9
ASSLAPGVPKNIQY TRBJ2-4 . TRBV12-3/TRBV12-4
ASSFNEGLTDTQY TRBJ2-3 . TRBV7-3
ASSLEGTDEQF TRBJ2-1 . TRBV5-1
SARGARPTESEQF TRBJ2-1 . TRBV20-1
ASSSGDKRSYEQY TRBJ2-7 . TRBV28
ASSFLQGATEAF TRBJ1-1 . TRBV28
ASSLGQSTNTDTQY TRBJ2-3 . TRBV7-2
ASSRGTIVNTEAF TRBJ1-1 . TRBV7-2
ASSPGVANYGYT TRBJ1-2 . TRBV5-1
SARGLASYNEQF TRBJ2-1 TRBD2 TRBV20-1
SARALSSGGPEGGEQF TRBJ2-1 TRBD2 TRBV20-1
ASSSPSGRVNTEAF TRBJ1-1 . TRBV7-2
ASSLGLALNTQY TRBJ2-3 TRBD2 TRBV7-2
ASSVATASGGLPNTGERF TRBJ2-2 TRBD2 TRBV9
ASSYSSISTEAF TRBJ1-1 . TRBV6-5
ASSQAGGYTGELF TRBJ2-2 TRBD1 TRBV4-3
SATRGRGTQPQH TRBJ1-5 TRBD1 TRBV20-1
AISESKRSGLILTDTQY TRBJ2-3 . TRBV10-3
ASSYGEATEAF TRBJ1-1 . TRBV6-5
ASTFGAQPQH TRBJ1-5 . TRBV6-2/TRBV6-3
ASSSSGYGIQY TRBJ2-4 . TRBV12-3/TRBV12-4
ASRDNRVPSYEQY . . TRBV5-4
ANSLNTGTNTEAF TRBJ1-1 . TRBV5-1
ASSPSSGTENYGYT TRBJ1-2 TRBD1 TRBV19
SARDLAGLTYNEQF TRBJ2-1 . TRBV20-1
ASRRQLQETQY TRBJ2-5 . TRBV5-1
ASSLARTARDTQY TRBJ2-3 . TRBV5-1
ASSSTHQPQH TRBJ1-5 . TRBV7-9
AWNLPGQGVHNEQY . TRBD1 TRBV30
ASSSDGLRTDTQY TRBJ2-3 . TRBV7-3
AWSNGQASHSPLH TRBJ1-6 TRBD1 TRBV30
SARPTLAGAIDTQY TRBJ2-3 TRBD2 TRBV20-1
AISEEGQGADTQY TRBJ2-3 TRBD1 TRBV10-3
ASRGEGTGGELF TRBJ2-2 TRBD2 TRBV6-6